These 8 T cell receptor beta chains came from one sample sequenced in a study of Graves' ophthalmopathy and Graves' hyperthyroidism. The authors amplified TCR beta CDR3 regions, and they did so from RNA transcripts for repertoire sequencing. The first round was an RT-PCR with HTBI primers, and the second round was a multiplex PCR. TCRdb independently ran MiXCR on the multiplex PCR reads; one entry per CDR3 protein. The profile shows around 1.1 million distinct CDR3 sequences, about 38% of them singletons. What was sequenced was peripheral blood or thyroid tissue (not recorded which). The receptors shown here come from an adult man with Graves' hyperthyroidism.

The chain is built from TRBV11-2 and TRBJ2-2; the match to TRBD1 covers 8 bases. The CDR3 contains 15 residues. Germline values: CDR1 SGHAT, CDR2 FQNNGV. Unmatched junction bases numbered 10, after V lost 9 bases and J lost 4 bases. The CDR3 protein is CASSKDRASTGELFF. DNA for the CDR3: TGTGCCAGTAGTAAGGACAGGGCGAGCACCGGGGAGCTGTTTTTT.

This clonotype was found a few times. The chain has TRBV25-1 and TRBJ1-6, with 10 bases aligning to TRBD1. Germline V CDR1 and CDR2: MGHDK, SYGVNS. The length of the CDR3 is 15 residues. J lost 9 bases, V lost 4 bases, and 6 bases had no gene match. The CDR3 region has the DNA TGTGCCAGCAGTGCCCTAGACAGGGGGCCTTCACCCCTCCACTTT. Translated, it gives CASSALDRGPSPLHF.

The V and J genes are TRBV5-6 and TRBJ1-5; D is unclear. There are 14 residues in the CDR3. The V end lost 5 bases, the J end lost 2 bases, and 11 bases lay between the germline ends. The germline CDR1 and CDR2 sequences are SGHDT and YYEEEE. CDR3: CASSHARGNQPQHF. CDR3 bases: TGTGCCAGCAGTCACGCCCGTGGCAATCAGCCCCAGCATTTT.

The chain combines TRBV18 with TRBJ1-6; D not certain. The CDR3 runs 13 residues. The germline gives CDR1 KGHSH, CDR2 LQKENI. Trimming shortened V by 2 bases and J by 9 bases, and 8 bases separated the two germline ends. CDR3 residues: CASSPGSRSPLHF. Here the CDR3 DNA reads TGTGCCAGCTCACCAGGGTCGCGTTCACCCCTCCACTTT. Full variable domain (outside the CDR3, taken from reference TRBV18 and TRBJ1-6): NAGVMQNPRHLVRRRGQEARLRCSPMKGHSHVYWYRQLPEEGLKFMVYLQKENIIDESGMPKERFSAEFPKEGPSILRIQQVVRGDSAAYFCASSPGSRSPLHFGNGTRLTVT.

Here the CDR3 DNA reads TGCAGTGCTAGAGGGGAGTCGGACCACGAGCAGTACTTC. This translates into CSARGESDHEQYF. The chain employs TRBV20-1 and TRBJ2-7; the D gene is possibly TRBD2 (5 bases). Trimming pared 1 base from V and 5 bases from J, leaving 12 bases between. The V gene's germline CDR1 is DFQATT and CDR2 SNEGSKA (reference sequence). This CDR3 spans 13 amino acids.

As DNA, the CDR3 is TGTGCCAGCAGGGGGGACCAACCGACCGGGGAGCTGTTTTTT. Protein sequence: CASRGDQPTGELFF. The chain has TRBV10-3 and TRBJ2-2; D perhaps matches TRBD1 (7 bases). CDR1 ENHRY and CDR2 SYGVKD come from the germline V gene. The CDR3 is 14 amino acids. Trimming stripped 10 bases from V and 5 bases from J, with 17 bases between.

Comment on this clonotype: A much larger clone lies one base from this, so it may be a read error. The CDR3 region is CASSLGDRPKTSNYGYTF. CDR3 DNA: TGTGCCAGCAGCTTGGGCGACAGACCTAAAACCTCTAACTATGGCTACACCTTC. The J gene is TRBJ1-2, the V gene TRBV7-9; D is possibly TRBD1 (5 bases). This CDR3 spans 18 amino acids. Germline V gives CDR1 SEHNR, CDR2 FQNEAQ (reference sequence). Deletions cut 3 bases from V and 0 bases from J, with 20 bases between.

This clonotype was observed a few times. The rearrangement joins TRBV6-5 to TRBJ1-5; perhaps TRBD1 as D (5 bases). Germline values: CDR1 MNHEY, CDR2 SVGAGI. Trimming took off 3 bases at V and 2 bases at J, with 11 bases between the two ends. This CDR3 has 15 residues. In nucleotides, the CDR3 is TGTGCCAGCAGTTATGGGGGTTCTGGCAATCAGCCCCAGCATTTT. This codes for CASSYGGSGNQPQHF.